These 26 T cell receptor beta chains were all obtained from the same sample, sequenced in a study of vaccination effects on CD4 cells after COVID-19. TCRdb keeps only in-frame clones here, not all; method: immunoSEQ multiplex PCR. This table holds 55,000 to 90,000 clones, 65% to 85% found once. These TCRs' antigens remain unknown. ViraFEST assay sequencing came after antigen-specific CD4+ T cells were expanded with viral peptide pools. At the end of nine to ten days of culture, CD4+ T cells were isolated. A PCR test confirmed that the person had SARS-CoV-2 infection between March and December 2020. The source material was CD4+ T cells from PBMCs cultured with HIV peptides, sampled before COVID-19 vaccination. Specified subset: HIV-1 Nef peptide pool negative control/reference culture. These TCRs come from a human donor who had a prior SARS-CoV-2 infection.

The CDR3 bases are TGTGCCAGCAGCTTAGCGACCTGGGCGGACACTGAAGCTTTCTTT. Translation gives CASSLATWADTEAFF. The V gene is TRBV7-6, the J gene TRBJ1-1; the D is unclear. The CDR3 totals 15 residues. Germline values: CDR1 SGHVS, CDR2 FNYEAQ. The V gene lost 0 bases and the J gene lost 3 bases, with 11 bases spanning the gap.

The chain links TRBV5-1 to TRBJ2-5; TRBD1 matches at 7 bases. Germline values: CDR1 SGHRS, CDR2 YFSETQ. The junction had 10 bases not matched to a gene; V was cut back by 5 bases and J by 6 bases. The CDR3 runs to 14 residues. The CDR3 loop is CASSGDSNQKTQYF. CDR3 coding DNA: TGCGCCAGCAGTGGGGACAGCAATCAAAAGACCCAGTACTTC.

The CDR3 DNA reads TGTGCCAGCAGCCAAACGGACAGAGCGACGAATGAAAAACTGTTTTTT. This encodes CASSQTDRATNEKLFF. V gene TRBV4-2 combines with J gene TRBJ1-4; possible D gene TRBD1, 6 bases. V lost 2 bases to trimming and J lost 5 bases, with 15 bases between them. Germline assignment: CDR1 LGHNA and CDR2 YNFKEQ. The CDR3 totals 16 residues.

V and J are TRBV4-1 and TRBJ2-1; no firm D call. The CDR3 is 13 amino acids. Trimming cost V 2 bases and J 8 bases, with 10 bases left between them. Per germline, CDR1 MGHRA and CDR2 YSYEKL. This CDR3 is CASSQLRWDEQFF. The CDR3 DNA is TGCGCCAGCAGCCAACTCAGATGGGATGAGCAGTTCTTC.

The V and J genes are TRBV7-2 and TRBJ1-2, with D perhaps matching TRBD1 (5 bases). V lost 1 base to trimming and J lost 8 bases, with 20 bases between them. Looked up from germline, CDR1 is SGHTA and CDR2 is FQGNSA. There are 16 residues in the CDR3. CDR3 DNA sequence: TGTGCCAGCAGCTTAGGTCGCAGGGCGAATGGGGAGGGCTACACCTTC. Translation gives CASSLGRRANGEGYTF.

CDR3 in DNA: TGTGCCAGCAGTTACTGGATACCGGGACAGGGGAACGAGCAGTACTTC. Translated: CASSYWIPGQGNEQYF. The chain links TRBV6-5 to TRBJ2-7; 10 nucleotides align to TRBD1. Germline V gives CDR1 MNHEY, CDR2 SVGAGI. The CDR3 spans 16 residues. V was pared by 1 base and J by 5 bases, with 8 bases of the junction left unmatched.

V is TRBV6-6 and J is TRBJ2-7, with TRBD2 identical over 10 bases. Germline CDR1 reads MNHNY; CDR2 reads SVGAGI (reference sequence). Trimming took 2 bases from V and 3 from J; bases not matched to a gene: 4. CDR3 length: 15 residues. The CDR3 spells CASSYTSSGSYEQYF. CDR3 sequence (DNA): TGTGCCAGCAGTTACACCTCTAGCGGGAGCTACGAGCAGTACTTC.

This chain joins TRBV7-3 and TRBJ1-6, with 8 bases identical to TRBD1. The CDR3 is 15 residues long. CDR1 is SGHTA and CDR2 is FQGTGA in the germline V gene. V lost 2 bases to trimming and J lost 6 bases; unmatched junction nucleotides: 3. The CDR3 nucleotides read TGTGCCAGCAGCTTACAGGGGGCTTTTAATTCACCCCTCCACTTT. This translates into CASSLQGAFNSPLHF.

This clone was counted a few times. This rearrangement joins TRBV4-1 to TRBJ1-6; possible D gene TRBD1, 6 bases. V was shortened by 8 bases and J by 4 bases, with 15 bases between the two germline ends. Germline CDR1 reads MGHRA; CDR2 reads YSYEKL. The CDR3 runs 15 residues. DNA of the CDR3: TGCGCCAGCCGCCGGGGGCAGGGTTATAATTCACCCCTCCACTTT. Translating gives CASRRGQGYNSPLHF.

This clone was counted a single time. V is TRBV14 and J is TRBJ1-1; no firm D call. V was cut by 1 base and J by 0 bases, with 9 bases left in between. Germline V lookup: CDR1 SGHDN, CDR2 FVKESK. The CDR3 spans 15 residues. The CDR3 coding sequence is TGTGCCAGCAGCCAAGGGCCGTATATGAACACTGAAGCTTTCTTT. Translating it yields CASSQGPYMNTEAFF.

In its sample, this clone was seen a few times. The V and J genes are TRBV5-1 and TRBJ2-3, with a weak D call TRBD1 (5 bases). The germline V and J ends were trimmed by 0 bases and 15 bases, with 14 bases remaining between them. The germline CDR1 and CDR2 sequences are SGHRS and YFSETQ. This CDR3 region has 12 residues. The CDR3 DNA sequence: TGCGCCAGCAGCTTGGCCTTAGGGGTTCGATATTTT. This codes for CASSLALGVRYF.

This chain uses TRBV24-1 with TRBJ2-2; TRBD1 matches at 8 bases. Germline loops: CDR1 KGHDR, CDR2 SFDVKD. This CDR3 has 17 residues. The V and J ends lost 2 bases and 3 bases, in that order; junction bases with no gene match: 7. CDR3 sequence (DNA): TGTGCCACCAGTGATTCCCGGGACAGGTCCTACACCGGGGAGCTGTTTTTT. Protein sequence: CATSDSRDRSYTGELFF.

The V call is TRBV28, the J call TRBJ2-1; no firm D call. CDR3 length equals 14 residues. V was shortened by 5 bases and J by 7 bases, with 15 bases between the two germline ends. Looked up from germline, CDR1 is MDHEN and CDR2 is SYDVKM. Here the CDR3 DNA reads TGTGCCAGCAGTCCTTTTCGCCCTATGAATGAGCAGTTCTTC. This sequence encodes CASSPFRPMNEQFF. The full variable domain, its missing parts supplied by reference TRBV28 and TRBJ2-1, is DVKVTQSSRYLVKRTGEKVFLECVQDMDHENMFWYRQDPGLGLRLIYFSYDVKMKEKGDIPEGYSVSREKKERFSLILESASTNQTSMYLCASSPFRPMNEQFFGPGTRLTVL.

The chain is built from TRBV27 and TRBJ2-2, with 7 nucleotides matching TRBD1. The CDR3 runs to 15 residues. V gave up 5 bases and J gave up 3 bases; unmatched junction bases: 6. Germline V gene lookup returns CDR1 MNHEY and CDR2 SMNVEV (reference sequence). The CDR3 protein is CASSLRGQDTGELFF. The DNA of the CDR3 is TGTGCCAGCAGTCTAAGGGGGCAGGACACCGGGGAGCTGTTTTTT.

A single count supports this clone. The chain carries TRBV19 and TRBJ1-5; TRBD1 aligns across 7 bases. With V trimmed by 6 bases and J by 4 bases, 6 bases remained unmatched. The CDR3 covers 14 residues. Germline V gives CDR1 LNHDA, CDR2 SQIVND (reference sequence). This CDR3 reads CASSFQGGNQPQHF. In nucleotides, the CDR3 is TGTGCCAGTAGCTTCCAGGGGGGGAATCAGCCCCAGCATTTT. The whole variable domain, filled in from reference TRBV19 and TRBJ1-5, reads DGGITQSPKYLFRKEGQNVTLSCEQNLNHDAMYWYRQDPGQGLRLIYYSQIVNDFQKGDIAEGYSVSREKKESFPLTVTSAQKNPTAFYLCASSFQGGNQPQHFGDGTRLSIL.

V and J are TRBV5-1 and TRBJ1-1; D perhaps matches TRBD1 (6 bases). Trimming left V 0 bases short and J 5 bases short, with 14 bases between. This CDR3 has 15 residues. Per the germline V gene, CDR1 is SGHRS and CDR2 is YFSETQ. This chain's CDR3 is CASSLDPGAGTEAFF. The CDR3 region has the DNA TGCGCCAGCAGCTTGGATCCGGGGGCGGGGACTGAAGCTTTCTTT.

This clone was found once. An end of the junction does not agree with germline; a read error may underlie this. The chain uses TRBV5-4 and TRBJ2-1; a weak D match, TRBD2 (6 bases). The germline CDR1 and CDR2 sequences are SGHNT and YYREEE (reference sequence). The CDR3 contains 15 residues. The CDR3 spells CASSLGGVRYSEQFF. CDR3 in DNA: TGTGCCAGCAGCTTAGGAGGGGTAAGGTACAGTGAGCAGTTCTTC.

The J gene is TRBJ1-5, the V gene TRBV9; the D gene is possibly TRBD1 (5 bases). Germline assignment: CDR1 SGDLS and CDR2 YYNGEE. The CDR3 runs to 19 residues. The germline V and J ends were trimmed by 3 bases and 0 bases, with 22 bases remaining between them. CDR3 bases: TGTGCCAGCAGCGACCGACAGTACAAAGAAGTAGGTAGCAATCAGCCCCAGCATTTT. It encodes CASSDRQYKEVGSNQPQHF.

The V gene is TRBV3-1 (or the pseudogene TRBV3-2), the J gene TRBJ2-7; D possibly corresponds to TRBD2 (5 bases). The CDR3 has 15 residues. Germline CDR1 reads LGHDT; CDR2 reads YNNKEL (reference sequence). Between the trimmed V and J ends, which lost 2 bases and 3 bases, there was a span of 14 bases. The CDR3 nucleotides read TGTGCCAGCAGCCAAAGCGAGGGCGCTTTCTACGAGCAGTACTTC. Protein sequence: CASSQSEGAFYEQYF.

V is TRBV7-2 and J is TRBJ2-2, with D unclear. Germline V gene data show CDR1 as SGHTA and CDR2 as FQGNSA. V shed 1 base and J shed 6 bases, with 9 bases lying between them. The length of the CDR3 is 14 residues. The DNA for the CDR3 is TGTGCCAGCAGCTTAGTAGTAGCCTCCGGGGAGCTGTTTTTT. Residues: CASSLVVASGELFF.

The rearrangement joins TRBV7-3 to TRBJ2-2, with 8 bases that match TRBD2. The V gene end was trimmed by 4 bases and the J gene end by 3 bases; junction bases not matched to a gene: 7. The CDR3 runs 16 residues. Germline CDR1 and CDR2: SGHTA and FQGTGA. CDR3 DNA: TGTGCCAGCAGCTATGGTGAAGCGGGAGACACCGGGGAGCTGTTTTTT. Encoded protein: CASSYGEAGDTGELFF.

In its sample, this clone was seen once. This chain joins TRBV5-4 and TRBJ1-1, with D possibly matching TRBD1 (5 bases). The CDR3 runs 14 residues. V lost 0 bases, J lost 3 bases, and 9 bases lay in between. CDR1 is SGHNT, CDR2 YYREEE, per germline (reference sequence). The CDR3 is CASSLVDSYTEAFF. CDR3 in DNA: TGTGCCAGCAGCTTGGTCGACAGCTACACTGAAGCTTTCTTT. Looking up the rest from reference TRBV5-4 and TRBJ1-1 gives the full variable domain: ETGVTQSPTHLIKTRGQQVTLRCSSQSGHNTVSWYQQALGQGPQFIFQYYREEENGRGNFPPRFSGLQFPNYSSELNVNALELDDSALYLCASSLVDSYTEAFFGQGTRLTVV.

The V gene is TRBV6-5, the J gene TRBJ1-5; 7 nucleotides agree with TRBD1. The CDR3 consists of 15 residues. Losses at the gene ends were 6 bases for V and 7 bases for J; bases not matched to a gene: 12. Germline V lookup: CDR1 MNHEY, CDR2 SVGAGI. DNA of the CDR3: TGTGCCAGCAGGCCCACCACAGGGGTATACCAGCCCCAGCATTTT. Its protein is CASRPTTGVYQPQHF.

The V call is TRBV27, the J call TRBJ1-5; TRBD1 matches 10 bases. Germline CDR1 is MNHEY and CDR2 is SMNVEV (reference sequence). V trimming: 8 bases; J trimming: 5 bases; junction bases outside the gene matches: 3. The CDR3 runs 13 residues. CDR3 in amino acids: CASGTGVDQPQHF. As DNA, the CDR3 is TGTGCCAGCGGGACAGGGGTGGATCAGCCCCAGCATTTT.

The J gene is TRBJ1-1, the V gene TRBV3-1 (or the pseudogene TRBV3-2); a possible D gene is TRBD1 (5 bases). The CDR3 runs to 14 residues. The V and J ends lost 5 bases and 4 bases respectively, with 14 bases between them. CDR1 is LGHDT and CDR2 is YNNKEL in the germline V gene (reference sequence). CDR3 nucleotides: TGTGCCAGCAGCTCTGGGGCTTCGGGCACTGAAGCTTTCTTT. It is translated as CASSSGASGTEAFF.

The chain recombines TRBV6-5 with TRBJ1-2; D is unclear. V was pared by 5 bases and J by 1 base, with 14 bases between. The CDR3 runs 15 residues. CDR1 MNHEY and CDR2 SVGAGI come from the germline V gene. The CDR3 here is CASSPRRGHNYGYTF. DNA of the CDR3: TGTGCCAGCAGTCCGCGAAGAGGGCATAACTATGGCTACACCTTC.